This T cell receptor (beta chain) was found in a study of cytotoxic CD8 clonotypes in ibrutinib-treated CLL. Trimming removed 4 bases from V and 0 bases from J, with 11 bases in between. Germline values: CDR1 SGHKS, CDR2 YYEKEE (reference sequence). The CDR3 runs 14 residues. Profiling relied on immunoSEQ multiplex PCR, and the TCRdb table lists in-frame clones only, not all of them. The data contain about 45,000 clones, under 80% of them singletons. The V call is TRBV5-5, the J call TRBJ2-7, with D possibly matching TRBD2 (5 bases). The material was PBMCs, obtained after 24 months of ibrutinib treatment. The sequence was obtained from a human donor with chronic lymphocytic leukemia. CDR3 nucleotide sequence: TGTGCCAGCAGCCGGACTGGGGACTCCTACGAGCAGTACTTC. Its protein product is CASSRTGDSYEQYF.